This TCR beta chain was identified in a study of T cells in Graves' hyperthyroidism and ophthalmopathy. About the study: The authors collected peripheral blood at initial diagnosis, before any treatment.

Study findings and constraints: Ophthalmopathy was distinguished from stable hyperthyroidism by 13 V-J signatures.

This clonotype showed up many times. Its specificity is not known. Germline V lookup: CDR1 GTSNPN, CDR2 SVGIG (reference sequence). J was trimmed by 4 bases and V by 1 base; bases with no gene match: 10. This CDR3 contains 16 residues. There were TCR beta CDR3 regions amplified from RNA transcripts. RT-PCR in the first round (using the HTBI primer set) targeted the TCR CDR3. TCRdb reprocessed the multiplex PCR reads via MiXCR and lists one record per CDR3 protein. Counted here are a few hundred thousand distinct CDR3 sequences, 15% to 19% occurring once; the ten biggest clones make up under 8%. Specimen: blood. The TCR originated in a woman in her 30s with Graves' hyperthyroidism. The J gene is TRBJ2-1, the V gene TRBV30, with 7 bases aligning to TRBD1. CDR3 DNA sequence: TGTGCCTGGAGTGGGATGATAGACAGGGTGTACAATGAGCAGTTCTTC. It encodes CAWSGMIDRVYNEQFF.